Below are 19 T cell receptor beta chains sequenced from a single sample in a study of CD8 T cells in ankylosing spondylitis (dated by TCRdb to 2016 to 2017). The library was prepared using 5' RACE. For sequencing, an Illumina HiSeq 2500 was employed. TCRdb reprocessing: public reads trimmed at Q25 with fastp, clones called with MiXCR, in-frame beta chains kept. Rows are unified per CDR3 protein, each entry keeping the most common DNA and genes. The sample has some 130,000 distinct CDR3 sequences on record, about 13% of them singletons. The top ten clones comprise about 3% of the sample. The material sequenced was blood, either unsorted or a sorted T cell fraction (not recorded which). These receptors all come from a female donor with ankylosing spondylitis or in good health (not recorded which).

In this sample, this clonotype turned up many times. The chain recombines TRBV29-1 with TRBJ1-1, with D possibly matching TRBD1 (6 bases). Germline CDR1 SQVTM, CDR2 ANQGSEA. V was pared by 8 bases and J by 7 bases, with 20 bases between. The CDR3 length is 13 residues. The CDR3 region has the DNA TGCAGCATGAAGCGACAGGAACCCCTTGAAGCTTTCTTT. It yields the protein CSMKRQEPLEAFF. The full variable domain, completed using reference TRBV29-1 and TRBJ1-1, is SAVISQKPSRDICQRGTSLTIQCQVDSQVTMMFWYRQQPGQSLTLIATANQGSEATYESGFVIDKFPISRPNLTFSTLTVSNMSPEDSSIYLCSMKRQEPLEAFFGQGTRLTVV.

J is TRBJ2-5 and V is TRBV12-3 or TRBV12-4; D uncertain. CDR3 length: 12 amino acids. Trimming took off 3 bases at V and 6 bases at J, with 8 bases between the two ends. CDR3 in DNA: TGTGCCAGCAGTTTTAGGTTACAGACCCAGTACTTC. Protein sequence: CASSFRLQTQYF.

This clonotype was seen at least ten times. The chain recombines TRBV3-1 with TRBJ2-1; perhaps TRBD2 as D (5 bases). V lost 1 base to trimming and J lost 7 bases, with 14 bases between them. Germline CDR1 and CDR2: LGHDT and YNNKEL (reference sequence). The CDR3 loop spans 15 amino acids. The CDR3 bases are TGTGCCAGCAGCCAAGGCCCGGGCCCGGGAAATGAGCAGTTCTTC. Translating gives CASSQGPGPGNEQFF.

This clonotype was found a few times. CDR3 amino acids: CASSSAAGPQHF. For the CDR3, the DNA is TGTGCCAGCAGCTCTGCCGCGGGGCCCCAGCATTTT. The chain recombines TRBV7-9 with TRBJ1-5, with no clear D. The CDR3 totals 12 residues. The germline V gene has CDR1 SEHNR and CDR2 FQNEAQ (reference sequence). V gave up 4 bases and J gave up 9 bases, with 10 bases separating them.

In this sample, this clonotype turned up many times. The chain carries TRBV28 and TRBJ2-7; no clear D gene. Trimming took 5 bases from V and 2 from J, leaving 16 bases between them. The germline V gene has CDR1 MDHEN and CDR2 SYDVKM. The length of the CDR3 is 15 residues. The CDR3 bases are TGTGCCAGCAGTCTAAATCTATTACCCCCCTACGAGCAGTACTTC. Translating it yields CASSLNLLPPYEQYF.

In its sample, this clonotype was seen a few times. The V gene is TRBV20-1, the J gene TRBJ1-1; D remains ambiguous. Trimming stripped 8 bases from V and 0 bases from J, with 7 bases between. CDR1 and CDR2 from the germline V gene are DFQATT and SNEGSKA (reference sequence). CDR3 length equals 11 residues. The CDR3 reads CSSPLNTEAFF. The DNA for the CDR3 is TGCAGTTCCCCACTGAACACTGAAGCTTTCTTT.

This clonotype was detected a few times. The CDR3 nucleotides read TGTGCCAGCAGTTCTCCGCGGATTGCACGCGATACGCAGTATTTT. It encodes CASSSPRIARDTQYF. This sequence joins TRBV6-5 and TRBJ2-3, with D unresolved. V was pared by 4 bases and J by 6 bases, with 17 bases between. The CDR3 has 15 amino acids. Germline CDR1 reads MNHEY; CDR2 reads SVGAGI.

This sequence joins TRBV12-3 or TRBV12-4 and TRBJ1-1; D perhaps matches TRBD1 (5 bases). CDR3 length: 12 residues. V lost 3 bases, J lost 7 bases, and 9 bases lay in between. The CDR3 bases are TGTGCCAGCAGTTTGGGGGAGAGTGAAGCTTTCTTT. This encodes CASSLGESEAFF.

As regards this clonotype: This may be a read error, as it is one base from a much larger clone. The rearrangement joins TRBV29-1 to TRBJ2-7; D is unresolved. The CDR3 extends over 13 amino acids. The germline V gene encodes CDR1 SQVTM and CDR2 ANQGSEA. With 2 bases removed from V and 0 bases from J, the gap between germline ends came to 8 bases. The DNA for the CDR3 is TGCAGCGTTGAACCCGTCTCCTCCTACGAGCAGTACTTC. Translation gives CSVEPVSSYEQYF.

About this clonotype itself: A much larger clone differs from this one at a single base, so this may be a read error. V is TRBV20-1 and J is TRBJ2-3; a possible D gene is TRBD2 (5 bases). The germline V gene has CDR1 DFQATT and CDR2 SNEGSKA (reference sequence). This CDR3 has 13 amino acids. V dropped 6 bases and J dropped 1 base, with 11 bases sitting between them. This CDR3 reads CSARARRTDTQYF. CDR3 DNA: TGCAGTGCGAGGGCCAGGCGCACAGATACGCAGTATTTT.

The chain couples TRBV29-1 to TRBJ2-7; D gene ambiguous. The CDR3 is made up of 13 amino acids. V was shortened by 7 bases and J by 1 base, with 14 bases between the two germline ends. CDR1 and CDR2 from the germline V gene are SQVTM and ANQGSEA. CDR3: CSARLPGSYEQYF. In DNA form, the CDR3 reads TGCAGCGCCAGACTCCCAGGATCCTACGAGCAGTACTTC.

This clonotype was observed at least ten times. The chain carries TRBV10-3 and TRBJ2-5, with D unclear. The germline gives CDR1 ENHRY, CDR2 SYGVKD. The V end was cut by 8 bases, the J end by 0 bases, with 7 bases between. The CDR3 has 12 residues. The CDR3 coding sequence is TGTGCCATCTCAACAGACCAAGAGACCCAGTACTTC. Encoded protein: CAISTDQETQYF.

This clonotype was recorded at least ten times. CDR3 loop: CSAQKATGKDQPQHF. DNA of the CDR3: TGCAGTGCTCAAAAAGCGACAGGGAAAGATCAGCCCCAGCATTTT. The chain carries TRBV20-1 and TRBJ1-5, with 7 bases that match TRBD1. The CDR3 sequence is 15 residues long. The trim removed 5 bases at V and 5 bases at J, leaving 12 bases unmatched. Germline values: CDR1 DFQATT, CDR2 SNEGSKA (reference sequence).

This clonotype has a count of ten or more. The rearrangement joins TRBV2 to TRBJ1-5; D possibly corresponds to TRBD1 (5 bases). Trimming removed 7 bases at V and 7 bases at J, with 14 bases between. Germline V CDR1 and CDR2: SNHLY, FYNNEI. This CDR3 contains 13 residues. DNA of the CDR3: TGTGCCAGCAAGGTTCAGGGTGACCAGCCCCAGCATTTT. The encoded protein is CASKVQGDQPQHF.

This clonotype was recorded at least ten times. The rearrangement joins TRBV28 to TRBJ1-1; no definite D call. V lost 5 bases and J 5 bases, leaving 12 bases between the germline ends. The germline CDR1 and CDR2 sequences are MDHEN and SYDVKM. This CDR3 has 13 residues. The DNA for the CDR3 is TGTGCCAGCAGTCTAGAACATAGGACTGAAGCTTTCTTT. This codes for CASSLEHRTEAFF.

This clonotype was counted ten times or more. An end of the junction does not agree with germline; a read error may underlie this. V and J are TRBV20-1 and TRBJ2-5; TRBD1 is a possible D gene (5 bases). The CDR3 has 11 residues. Germline assignment: CDR1 DFQATT and CDR2 SNEGSKA (reference sequence). The CDR3 nucleotides read TGCAGCGCTAGGACACTTGAGACCCAGTACTTC. It is translated as CSARTLETQYF.

About this clonotype itself: This may come from a read error, since a much larger clone is one base off. V usage is TRBV15 and J usage is TRBJ2-7; 9 bases line up with TRBD2. The germline CDR1 and CDR2 sequences are LNHNV and YYDKDF (reference sequence). The CDR3 runs to 14 residues. This CDR3 reads CATSRTSGSYVQYF. In DNA, the CDR3 is TGTGCCACCAGCAGGACTAGCGGATCCTACGTGCAGTACTTC.

A note on this clonotype: A much bigger clone sits one base away, suggesting this may be a read error. The chain links TRBV20-1 to TRBJ2-2; D is perhaps TRBD2 (5 bases). The CDR3 is 15 amino acids. The germline gives CDR1 DFQATT, CDR2 SNEGSKA (reference sequence). CDR3 sequence: CSALSGIGIDGDLFF. The CDR3 DNA sequence: TGCAGTGCCCTATCGGGTATCGGTATTGACGGGGATCTGTTTTTT.

The chain carries TRBV6-5 and TRBJ2-7, with a possible D match to TRBD2 (6 bases). The CDR3 contains 16 residues. V lost 0 bases and J 2 bases, leaving 14 bases between the germline ends. Germline values: CDR1 MNHEY, CDR2 SVGAGI. The CDR3 DNA reads as TGTGCCAGCAGTTACTCGGTTCCAGGGAGGCCCTACGAGCAGTACTTC. Translated: CASSYSVPGRPYEQYF.